Listed below are T cell receptor beta chains from one sample, sequenced in a study of beta chain features in type 1 diabetes. Clones were read by immunoSEQ multiplex PCR, and TCRdb kept only the in-frame ones, dropping some. The repertoire holds 55,000 to 80,000 clones, approximately 47% seen once, with 0.7% in the top ten. Sequences were obtained from central memory CD4+ T cells from blood. These receptors were obtained from a young man with type 1 diabetes. CDR3s include the opening cysteine and the closing phenylalanine or tryptophan. A D gene is named only where the DNA matches it firmly. Not every row has a clone size; where given, it reads once, few, many or a size class.

- | TRBD1 | TRBJ1-2 | TRBV7-9 | TGTGCCAGCAGCTTAGGACAGGGTACATTAGGCTATGGCTACACCTTC | CASSLGQGTLGYGYTF
- | - | TRBJ1-3 | TRBV5-6 | TGTGCCAGCAGCTCAGGATTGACAAACTCTGGAAACACCATATATTTT | CASSSGLTNSGNTIYF
few | - | TRBJ1-4 | TRBV5-5 | TGTGCCAGCAGCCCTGGACCGGGAAGGAATGAAAAACTGTTTTTT | CASSPGPGRNEKLFF
- | TRBD1 | TRBJ2-5 | TRBV5-1 | TGCGCCAGCAGCTCCGACGGGACAGCAGAGACCCAGTACTTC | CASSSDGTAETQYF
few | - | TRBJ1-1 | TRBV6-6 | TGTGCCAGCACCCGAGACAGGCTGAACACTGAAGCTTTCTTT | CASTRDRLNTEAFF
few | TRBD2 | TRBJ2-5 | TRBV29-1 | TGCAGCGTTGAGCCTAGCGGGAGAGAGACCCAGTACTTC | CSVEPSGRETQYF
once | - | TRBJ2-1 | TRBV6-6 | TGTGCCAGCAGTTCGGGCAGGGAAGGGCAGTTCTTC | CASSSGREGQFF
few | - | TRBJ2-5 | TRBV7-6 | TGTGCCAGCAGCTTAGCAGTGGGCCTCCAGGAGACCCAGTACTTC | CASSLAVGLQETQYF
- | - | TRBJ2-7 | TRBV18 | TGTGCCAGCTCACCACCGGTGGTGGTGAGCTCCTACGAGCAGTACTTC | CASSPPVVVSSYEQYF
- | - | TRBJ1-5 | TRBV18 | TGTGCCAGCTCAGGCGGAGGGTACGGCAATCAGCCCCAGCATTTT | CASSGGGYGNQPQHF
- | TRBD2 | TRBJ2-1 | TRBV19 | TGTGCCAGTAGTAAGGGACTAGCGGGAGCCTGGGGGGACGAGCAGTTCTTC | CASSKGLAGAWGDEQFF
- | TRBD1 | TRBJ2-2 | TRBV5-1 | TGCGCCAGCTATTCCGGGACAGGGGGCACCGGGGAGCTGTTTTTT | CASYSGTGGTGELFF
few | TRBD2 | TRBJ2-3 | TRBV5-1 | TGCGCCAGCAGCAGACTAGCGGGGGACACAGATACGCAGTATTTT | CASSRLAGDTDTQYF
few | - | TRBJ2-5 | TRBV7-2 | TGTGCCAGCAGCTTAACGGTGGCGGGGGAGACCCAGTACTTC | CASSLTVAGETQYF
- | TRBD1 | TRBJ2-1 | TRBV5-1 | TGCGCCAGCAGCTTGGGGGACAGGGGAGGCAATGAGCAGTTCTTC | CASSLGDRGGNEQFF
- | - | TRBJ1-3 | TRBV4-2 | TGTGCCAGCAGCCAAGAGGGGGCAGGGACTGGAAACACCATATATTTT | CASSQEGAGTGNTIYF
- | TRBD2 | TRBJ2-1 | TRBV5-1 | TGCGCCAGCAGCTTGGTGGCGGGAGGGTACAATGAGCAGTTCTTC | CASSLVAGGYNEQFF
- | - | TRBJ2-7 | TRBV7-8 | TGTGCCAGCAGCTTGCTCGGGACACCACGCTCCTACGAGCAGTACTTC | CASSLLGTPRSYEQYF
- | - | TRBJ1-1 | TRBV7-9 | TGTGCCAGCAGCTTTGCTCAGGCGGGGACTGAAGCTTTCTTT | CASSFAQAGTEAFF
- | - | TRBJ1-5 | TRBV30 | TGTGCCTGGAGTGCCTCGGGGAGCAATCAGCCCCAGCATTTT | CAWSASGSNQPQHF
- | - | TRBJ2-1 | TRBV9 | TGTGCCAGCGACCCCGGGTTGGGACATACTTACAATGAGCAGTTCTTC | CASDPGLGHTYNEQFF
few | TRBD1 | TRBJ1-1 | TRBV28 | TGTGCCAGCAGTACCGGGACAGGGCTTTCGAACACTGAAGCTTTCTTT | CASSTGTGLSNTEAFF
few | TRBD1 | TRBJ1-1 | TRBV30 | TGTGCCTGCAGCCTTGGACAGGGCCTTGAAGCTTTCTTT | CACSLGQGLEAFF
- | - | TRBJ1-4 | TRBV27 | TGTGCCAGCACTTCATCAGGGGCAGGTGAAAAACTGTTTTTT | CASTSSGAGEKLFF
- | - | TRBJ2-7 | TRBV2 | TGTGCCAGCAGTGAATCGCCCGCCGGGTACGAGCAGTACTTC | CASSESPAGYEQYF
- | - | TRBJ2-2 | TRBV30 | TGTGCCTGGACTCCTATCAGGGGTACCGGGGAGCTGTTTTTT | CAWTPIRGTGELFF
- | TRBD1 | TRBJ1-2 | TRBV27 | TGTGCCAGCAGTTTAAAGGGACAGGGGATCAACTATGGCTACACCTTC | CASSLKGQGINYGYTF